These 17 T cell receptor beta chains were all obtained from the same sample, sequenced in a study of CD8 T cells in ankylosing spondylitis. Notes on the study in general: Typical of ankylosing spondylitis blood, it appeared, was a TCR beta motif of eight highly homologous variants.

The antigens of these receptors remain unknown. In TCRdb, the 5' RACE reads were re-called with MiXCR into one record per CDR3 protein. The sample holds fewer than 500,000 distinct CDR3 sequences, approximately 20% seen once. Sequencing was done on a sample of blood, either unsorted or a sorted T cell fraction (not recorded which). The receptors were sampled from a male donor with ankylosing spondylitis.

The chain links TRBV7-6 to TRBJ2-5, with a weak D call TRBD1 (6 bases). V was trimmed by 5 bases and J by 2 bases, leaving 15 bases between them. Germline V lookup: CDR1 SGHVS, CDR2 FNYEAQ. The CDR3 loop spans 15 amino acids. The CDR3 loop is CASSQNRVPQETQYF. The CDR3, as DNA: TGTGCCAGCAGCCAAAACAGGGTCCCTCAAGAGACCCAGTACTTC.

Only a few counts were recorded for this clonotype. The chain carries TRBV7-2 and TRBJ2-7; D unresolved. This CDR3 spans 14 amino acids. V gave up 4 bases and J gave up 2 bases, with 12 bases separating them. Germline loops: CDR1 SGHTA, CDR2 FQGNSA. CDR3 sequence (DNA): TGTGCCAGCAGCTCTCGGGTAGCCACCTACGAGCAGTACTTC. It translates to CASSSRVATYEQYF.

The chain uses TRBV4-3 and TRBJ2-6, with 8 nucleotides matching TRBD2. Germline V gene sequence: CDR1 LGHNA, CDR2 YSLEER. V was clipped by 2 bases and J by 12 bases; unmatched bases: 6. The CDR3 is 14 amino acids. CDR3 sequence (DNA): TGCGCCAGCAGCCAACTCCGGGAGGGGAGCGTCCTGACTTTC. Encoded protein: CASSQLREGSVLTF.

The chain employs TRBV27 and TRBJ2-7; maybe TRBD2 (7 bases). The CDR3 loop spans 14 amino acids. Trimming took 10 bases from V and 2 from J, leaving 18 bases between them. Per germline, CDR1 MNHEY and CDR2 SMNVEV (reference sequence). Here the CDR3 reads CATKEGGGTYEQYF. The CDR3 DNA follows: TGTGCCACCAAAGAGGGAGGGGGAACCTACGAGCAGTACTTC.

This clonotype has only one observation. This rearrangement joins TRBV6-1 to TRBJ2-3; D call uncertain. The CDR3 totals 15 residues. Per germline, CDR1 MNHNS and CDR2 SASEGT. Trimming took off 0 bases at V and 2 bases at J, with 9 bases between the two ends. The CDR3 loop is CASSEATSYTDTQYF. The CDR3 DNA reads TGTGCCAGCAGTGAAGCTACGAGTTACACAGATACGCAGTATTTT.

This chain links TRBV5-1 with TRBJ2-7, with TRBD1 identical over 8 bases. Unmatched junction bases numbered 9, after V lost 0 bases and J lost 7 bases. Germline CDR1 is SGHRS and CDR2 is YFSETQ. The CDR3 loop spans 15 amino acids. The CDR3 here is CASSLVGQGAGEQYF. The CDR3 DNA reads TGCGCCAGCAGCTTGGTGGGTCAGGGGGCTGGAGAGCAGTACTTC. Full variable domain (rest looked up from reference TRBV5-1 and TRBJ2-7): KAGVTQTPRYLIKTRGQQVTLSCSPISGHRSVSWYQQTPGQGLQFLFEYFSETQRNKGNFPGRFSGRQFSNSRSEMNVSTLELGDSALYLCASSLVGQGAGEQYFGPGTRLTVT.

This clonotype has just a few counts. The genes are TRBV7-9 and TRBJ2-7; 9 nucleotides match TRBD1. The junction had 15 bases not matched to a gene; V was cut back by 7 bases and J by 2 bases. The CDR3 extends over 17 amino acids. CDR1 SEHNR and CDR2 FQNEAQ come from the germline V gene (reference sequence). The CDR3, as DNA: TGTGCCAGCAACCTCGGACAGGGGAGGGCCGGGGCCTACGAGCAGTACTTC. It is translated as CASNLGQGRAGAYEQYF.

V is TRBV9 and J is TRBJ2-1, with TRBD1 matching over 8 bases. Germline V gene lookup returns CDR1 SGDLS and CDR2 YYNGEE. The ends lost 4 bases at V and 5 bases at J; junction bases unmatched: 5. The CDR3 has 14 amino acids. The CDR3 sequence: CASSIDRGHNEQFF. The CDR3 DNA sequence: TGTGCCAGCAGCATCGACAGGGGCCACAATGAGCAGTTCTTC.

This clonotype was detected once. This chain uses TRBV20-1 with TRBJ2-2; 12 bases match TRBD2. The CDR3 has 17 amino acids. Germline lookup yields CDR1 DFQATT and CDR2 SNEGSKA (reference sequence). V gave up 4 bases and J gave up 4 bases; unmatched junction bases: 10. Written as DNA, the CDR3 is TGCAGTGCTACCCTGAGGCTAGCGGGAGGGCCCACCGGGGAGCTGTTTTTT. It codes for CSATLRLAGGPTGELFF.

This clonotype has just a few counts. V usage is TRBV9 and J usage is TRBJ1-3; the D is unclear. The CDR3 has 14 residues. CDR1 and CDR2 from the germline V gene are SGDLS and YYNGEE. V gave up 3 bases and J gave up 2 bases, with 9 bases separating them. The CDR3 DNA sequence: TGTGCCAGCAGCGGACCCTCCCCTGGAAACACCATATATTTT. Encoded protein: CASSGPSPGNTIYF.

The chain has TRBV30 and TRBJ1-1; D unclear. The CDR3 is made up of 13 amino acids. Germline-derived CDR1 and CDR2 are GTSNPN and SVGIG (reference sequence). Trimming took 0 bases from V and 5 from J, leaving 10 bases between them. The CDR3 DNA sequence: TGTGCCTGGAGTGTACGGACTGGGACTGAAGCTTTCTTT. Amino acid sequence: CAWSVRTGTEAFF.

The gene calls are TRBV9 and TRBJ2-7; 10 bases map to TRBD2. The CDR3 sequence is 15 residues long. V lost 3 bases to trimming and J lost 2 bases; unmatched junction nucleotides: 5. The germline V gene has CDR1 SGDLS and CDR2 YYNGEE. DNA for the CDR3: TGTGCCAGCAGCGCGGGACTAGCGTATACCTACGAGCAGTACTTC. Its protein product is CASSAGLAYTYEQYF.

This clonotype was detected a few times. This chain connects TRBV20-1 to TRBJ2-5; D is uncertain. Germline V gives CDR1 DFQATT, CDR2 SNEGSKA (reference sequence). V lost 3 bases, J lost 9 bases, and 14 bases lay in between. This CDR3 comprises 12 residues. Here the CDR3 reads CSASVDPRSQYF. Written as DNA, the CDR3 is TGCAGTGCTAGCGTAGACCCCAGGTCCCAGTACTTC.

This clonotype showed up just a few times. The chain has TRBV11-2 and TRBJ1-2; TRBD1 agrees at 9 bases. Germline V lookup: CDR1 SGHAT, CDR2 FQNNGV. The CDR3 extends over 16 amino acids. The J segment lost 3 bases and the V segment lost 2 bases, leaving 7 bases of the junction unmatched. CDR3 sequence: CASSLRGTGTHYGYTF. The CDR3 DNA is TGTGCCAGCAGCTTAAGGGGGACAGGGACCCACTATGGCTACACCTTC. Full variable domain (outside the CDR3, taken from reference TRBV11-2 and TRBJ1-2): EAGVAQSPRYKIIEKRQSVAFWCNPISGHATLYWYQQILGQGPKLLIQFQNNGVVDDSQLPKDRFSAERLKGVDSTLKIQPAKLEDSAVYLCASSLRGTGTHYGYTFGSGTRLTVV.

This chain uses TRBV5-1 with TRBJ2-7; 11 bases agree with TRBD1. J lost 6 bases, V lost 3 bases, and 8 bases had no gene match. The CDR3 totals 15 residues. Germline CDR1 reads SGHRS; CDR2 reads YFSETQ. The CDR3 protein is CASSSNTGTGGEQYF. The DNA for the CDR3 is TGCGCCAGCAGCTCGAACACCGGGACAGGGGGCGAGCAGTACTTC.

V usage is TRBV4-1 and J usage is TRBJ1-3; D call uncertain. The CDR3 is 16 residues long. V gave up 0 bases and J gave up 3 bases, with 12 bases separating them. Germline V gene data show CDR1 as MGHRA and CDR2 as YSYEKL. The CDR3 reads CASSQDSKKVGNTIYF. As DNA, the CDR3 is TGCGCCAGCAGCCAAGATTCTAAGAAGGTTGGAAACACCATATATTTT.

The chain's CDR3 is CSVEEGGNTEAFF. The CDR3 DNA follows: TGCAGCGTTGAAGAGGGAGGGAACACTGAAGCTTTCTTT. The rearrangement links TRBV29-1 to TRBJ1-1; D gene uncertain. This CDR3 region has 13 residues. Germline V lookup: CDR1 SQVTM, CDR2 ANQGSEA. V was pared by 0 bases and J by 1 base, with 6 bases between.